Sequencing of this T cell receptor (beta chain) was carried out in a study of molecular identifiers for immune sequencing clone quantification. Looking at the study overall: Five aliquots were made in replicates from the RNA of approximately 22,000 or 94,000 naive CD8 cells, and four were sequenced. Study-wide results and limits: Effector cells kept over 99% of their molecules in clones above 20 RNA copies, while naive cells kept under 1% there.

The sample holds a few counts of this clonotype. No antigen is known for it. This CDR3 has 17 residues. Trimming cost V 0 bases and J 4 bases, with 18 bases left between them. Germline values: CDR1 DFQATT, CDR2 SNEGSKA (reference sequence). Each CDR3 protein is one row after TCRdb ran MiXCR on the PCR reads. The table includes about 630,000 distinct CDR3 sequences, around 25% detected once. The clonotype comes from a human donor in good health. Some libraries in this study had Jurkat cell RNA spiked in. Material for sequencing was naive CD8+ T cells from blood, with Jurkat cell RNA spiked in. Specified subset: FACS-sorted CD8+CD4-CCR7+CD45RA+ naive T cells. V is TRBV20-1 and J is TRBJ2-2, with D tentatively TRBD1 (6 bases). The CDR3 DNA reads TGCAGTGCTAGAGACCCCAGGGCAGGGGTAGGCACCGGGGAGCTGTTTTTT. Its translation is CSARDPRAGVGTGELFF.